This T cell receptor (beta chain) was recorded in a study of memory CD4+ T cells and cytomegalovirus serostatus. Study details: This sample comes from healthy Belgian adults, several CMV seropositive, some 22 seronegative.

The repertoire was sequenced with immunoSEQ multiplex PCR; TCRdb's copy has only in-frame clones and lacks some. The sample includes about 100,000 clones, under 90% seen only once; the top ten take 3.6%. Study-level points and caveats: CMV serostatus prediction reached median AUC approximately 0.95, or 0.91 with US-trained model. CD4+ memory repertoires contained about 40% of the roughly 160 reported CMV TCRbeta sequences.

Single viable CD3+CD4+CD8-CD45RO+ cells were sorted as the memory CD4+ T cells. A word on this clone: Its antigen is undetermined.

Per germline, CDR1 SGHRS and CDR2 YFSETQ. V gave up 8 bases and J gave up 5 bases; unmatched junction bases: 7. The length of the CDR3 is 13 residues. Sequenced input: memory CD4+ T cells from blood. This chain uses TRBV5-1 with TRBJ2-1; 7 bases are a match to TRBD1. The clonotype was recovered from an adult in good health and CMV-seropositive. The CDR3: CASRTGPNNEQFF. In nucleotides, the CDR3 is TGCGCCAGTAGGACAGGCCCCAACAATGAGCAGTTCTTC. The entire variable domain, with the rest obtained from reference TRBV5-1 and TRBJ2-1, is as follows: KAGVTQTPRYLIKTRGQQVTLSCSPISGHRSVSWYQQTPGQGLQFLFEYFSETQRNKGNFPGRFSGRQFSNSRSEMNVSTLELGDSALYLCASRTGPNNEQFFGPGTRLTVL.